The T cell receptor (beta chain) described here comes from a study of OX40 agonist ivuxolimab in advanced cancers. About the research overall: Patients got intravenous ivuxolimab at 0.01 to 10 mg/kg every 2 weeks.

The CDR3 is 15 residues long. Germline CDR1 MNHEY, CDR2 SVGAGI. The V and J ends lost 0 bases and 1 base respectively, with 8 bases between them. Libraries were prepared by immunoSEQ multiplex PCR; TCRdb keeps only in-frame clonotypes and omits some of them. Of about 64,000 clones detected, 84% appear once; the ten largest clones hold approximately 2%. The V gene is TRBV6-5, the J gene TRBJ2-3; D is uncertain. Sequenced material: CD4+ or CD8+ T cells sorted from blood, taken in a trial of the OX40 agonist ivuxolimab. This TCR derives from an adult with an advanced solid tumor such as melanoma, head and neck, liver or kidney cancer. DNA of the CDR3: TGTGCCAGCAGTTACTCGATGACCGGCACAGATACGCAGTATTTT. Amino acid sequence: CASSYSMTGTDTQYF.